The 7 T cell receptor beta chains in this list originate from one sample, sequenced in a study of type 1 regulatory T cells (TCRdb year 2021). TCRdb lists the instrument as Illumina MiSeq. Using fastp at Q25 and MiXCR, TCRdb reprocessed the public reads and kept productive beta chains. CDR3 protein sequences are deduplicated, and each keeps its most common genes and DNA. The sample data list roughly 18,000 distinct CDR3 sequences, and 9.5% to 13% of these were observed just once. More than 2.5% of the sample belongs to the ten largest clones. Material for sequencing was CD4+ T cells, either the whole sample or a sorted fraction (not recorded which). The receptors stem from a human donor in good health.

This clonotype was seen more than once but under ten times. The J gene is TRBJ2-7, the V gene TRBV2, with no clear D. The CDR3 totals 11 residues. In germline, CDR1 is SNHLY, CDR2 FYNNEI. Between the trimmed V and J ends, which lost 3 bases and 13 bases, there was a span of 13 bases. The CDR3: CASSDVQSQYF. In nucleotides, the CDR3 is TGTGCCAGCAGTGACGTCCAAAGTCAATACTTC. Full variable domain (remainder filled in from reference TRBV2 and TRBJ2-7): EPEVTQTPSHQVTQMGQEVILRCVPISNHLYFYWYRQILGQKVEFLVSFYNNEISEKSEIFDDQFSVERPDGSNFTLKIRSTKLEDSAMYFCASSDVQSQYFGPGTRLTVT.

At least ten counts were recorded for this clonotype. V gene TRBV20-1 combines with J gene TRBJ2-7, with 7 positions matching TRBD2. The CDR3 is 11 amino acids. The germline CDR1 and CDR2 sequences are DFQATT and SNEGSKA (reference sequence). The V gene end was trimmed by 8 bases and the J gene end by 9 bases; junction bases not matched to a gene: 10. This chain's CDR3 is CSPSGDGGQYF. The CDR3 coding sequence is TGCAGTCCAAGCGGGGATGGAGGGCAGTACTTC.

Worth noting for this clonotype: A clone one base away is much larger, so this may be a read error. The chain is built from TRBV7-8 and TRBJ2-5, with a tentative D call TRBD1 (5 bases). Germline values: CDR1 SGHVS, CDR2 FQNEAQ. The CDR3 is 14 residues long. The CDR3 nucleotides read TGTGCCAGCAGCTTGGGCGACAGTCAAGAGACCCGGTACTTC. It specifies CASSLGDSQETRYF.

There are many counts of this clonotype. The rearrangement joins TRBV20-1 to TRBJ2-3; D possibly corresponds to TRBD2 (5 bases). From germline, CDR1 is DFQATT and CDR2 SNEGSKA (reference sequence). This CDR3 has 15 amino acids. Trimming removed 8 bases from V and 0 bases from J, with 18 bases in between. DNA for the CDR3: TGCAGTACCGAGGGCCCCTTGGCTAGCACAGATACGCAGTATTTT. Its protein product is CSTEGPLASTDTQYF.

This clonotype was recorded at least ten times. The CDR3 nucleotides are TGCAGTGCTAGAAGGACAGGGGGATACAATCAGCCCCAGCATTTT. Its protein product is CSARRTGGYNQPQHF. The chain uses TRBV20-1 and TRBJ1-5; 10 positions match TRBD1. The germline V gene has CDR1 DFQATT and CDR2 SNEGSKA (reference sequence). This CDR3 contains 15 residues. Unmatched junction bases numbered 4, after V lost 2 bases and J lost 3 bases.

This clonotype was detected many times. The chain carries TRBV13 and TRBJ2-7, with 11 nucleotides matching TRBD2. Trimming cost V 6 bases and J 5 bases; bases outside gene matches: 6. The V gene's germline CDR1 is PRHDT and CDR2 FYEKMQ (reference sequence). This CDR3 spans 14 amino acids. As DNA, the CDR3 is TGTGCCAGCAGGTTCAGACTAGCGGGAAACGAGCAGTACTTC. As protein: CASRFRLAGNEQYF.

The chain is built from TRBV7-9 and TRBJ1-6; no clear D gene. V lost 2 bases to trimming and J lost 3 bases, with 8 bases between them. Germline assignment: CDR1 SEHNR and CDR2 FQNEAQ (reference sequence). This CDR3 is 15 amino acids long. This CDR3 is CASSLSGNYNSPLHF. DNA for the CDR3: TGTGCCAGCAGCTTATCAGGAAACTATAATTCACCCCTCCACTTT.